These 16 T cell receptor beta chains came from one sample sequenced in a study of blood T cell repertoires in COVID-19. Sequencing was performed with immunoSEQ multiplex PCR; in TCRdb, only in-frame clones are kept and a portion is missing. The sample has roughly 340,000 clones; about 89% are singletons. The source material was peripheral blood. The source of these receptors is a woman in her thirties with COVID-19, enrolled during active disease.

This chain uses TRBV6-5 with TRBJ1-4; D perhaps matches TRBD1 (5 bases). Germline CDR1 MNHEY, CDR2 SVGAGI. Trimming removed 0 bases from V and 5 bases from J, with 10 bases in between. The CDR3 sequence is 15 residues long. CDR3 DNA: TGTGCCAGCAGTTACTCCCAGGGATGGAATGAAAAACTGTTTTTT. It yields the protein CASSYSQGWNEKLFF.

In the case of this clone: This same CDR3 is encoded by further DNA sequences in the sample. The chain joins TRBV5-1 to TRBJ2-6; no clear D. This CDR3 spans 15 amino acids. CDR1 and CDR2 (germline): SGHRS, YFSETQ. Trimming removed 0 bases from V and 1 base from J, with 5 bases in between. This CDR3 is CASSLALSGANVLTF. The CDR3 region has the DNA TGCGCCAGCAGCTTGGCTCTTTCTGGGGCCAACGTCCTGACTTTC.

The V gene is TRBV18, the J gene TRBJ1-3; weak D call: TRBD1 (5 bases). Trimming took off 3 bases at V and 5 bases at J, with 17 bases between the two ends. CDR1 is KGHSH, CDR2 LQKENI, per germline. The CDR3 spans 16 residues. CDR3 coding DNA: TGTGCCAGCTCACCCCCAGGGATTTTTATTCGAAACACCATATATTTT. This translates into CASSPPGIFIRNTIYF.

The J gene is TRBJ1-1, the V gene TRBV7-9, with 9 bases aligning to TRBD1. Germline CDR1 SEHNR, CDR2 FQNEAQ (reference sequence). The CDR3 spans 13 residues. Trimming removed 4 bases from V and 8 bases from J; junction bases left unmatched: 5. CDR3 loop: CASSWGQGREAFF. The CDR3 DNA follows: TGTGCCAGCAGCTGGGGACAGGGTCGGGAAGCTTTCTTT.

The chain couples TRBV19 to TRBJ2-1; 11 bases fit TRBD1. The CDR3 totals 15 residues. CDR1 is LNHDA, CDR2 SQIVND, per germline (reference sequence). The V segment lost 5 bases and the J segment 7 bases; nucleotides outside the gene matches: 7. As DNA, the CDR3 is TGTGCCAGTAGTGGGGGACAGGGGGGCGAAAATGAGCAGTTCTTC. Translating gives CASSGGQGGENEQFF.

This chain joins TRBV11-2 and TRBJ2-5, with 11 bases fitting TRBD2. V shed 4 bases, J shed 1 base, and the junction held 2 bases outside the gene matches. The CDR3 spans 15 residues. CDR1 is SGHAT, CDR2 FQNNGV, per germline. Here the CDR3 reads CASSSGLAVQETQYF. In DNA form, the CDR3 reads TGTGCCAGCAGCTCGGGACTAGCGGTCCAAGAGACCCAGTACTTC. The full variable domain, completed using reference TRBV11-2 and TRBJ2-5, is EAGVAQSPRYKIIEKRQSVAFWCNPISGHATLYWYQQILGQGPKLLIQFQNNGVVDDSQLPKDRFSAERLKGVDSTLKIQPAKLEDSAVYLCASSSGLAVQETQYFGPGTRLLVL.

The chain links TRBV7-2 to TRBJ1-1, with TRBD1 as a possible D gene (6 bases). V was trimmed by 5 bases and J by 9 bases, leaving 16 bases between them. The CDR3 spans 13 residues. CDR1 is SGHTA, CDR2 FQGNSA, per germline. CDR3 protein: CASSLSIDRKAFF. Written as DNA, the CDR3 is TGTGCCAGCAGCCTTAGCATTGACAGGAAAGCTTTCTTT.

The rearrangement uses TRBV30 and TRBJ1-1; D is unclear. This CDR3 is built from 13 residues. The V gene's germline CDR1 is GTSNPN and CDR2 SVGIG (reference sequence). V lost 0 bases and J 0 bases, leaving 5 bases between the germline ends. The DNA of the CDR3 is TGTGCCTGGAGTGTGGCACTGAACACTGAAGCTTTCTTT. This gives the protein CAWSVALNTEAFF.

The chain joins TRBV9 to TRBJ2-1; D may be TRBD1 (5 bases). Trimming stripped 1 base from V and 8 bases from J, with 16 bases between. The CDR3 consists of 15 residues. The V gene's germline CDR1 is SGDLS and CDR2 YYNGEE. The DNA for the CDR3 is TGTGCCAGCAGCGTATACCCGGGCCCCAGGGATGAGCAGTTCTTC. Encoded protein: CASSVYPGPRDEQFF.

The gene calls are TRBV12-5 and TRBJ2-2; D gene unclear. V was shortened by 6 bases and J by 1 base, with 6 bases between the two germline ends. The CDR3 has 13 amino acids. CDR1 is LGHNT and CDR2 is FRNRAP in the germline V gene. The CDR3 here is CASGRGNTGELFF. The CDR3 coding sequence is TGTGCTAGTGGCCGCGGGAACACCGGGGAGCTGTTTTTT.

This chain joins TRBV9 and TRBJ1-2, with 7 bases lining up with TRBD1. Germline V gives CDR1 SGDLS, CDR2 YYNGEE. V was pared by 5 bases and J by 5 bases, with 9 bases of the junction left unmatched. The CDR3 is made up of 14 amino acids. CDR3 DNA sequence: TGTGCCAGCAGAGCCAACGGACAGGATTATGGCTACACCTTC. Translating it yields CASRANGQDYGYTF.

This chain's CDR3 is CASSWEGQGNSPLHF. CDR3 sequence (DNA): TGTGCCAGCAGCTGGGAGGGACAGGGGAATTCACCCCTCCACTTT. J is TRBJ1-6 and V is TRBV7-2, with 10 bases identical to TRBD1. The V gene end was trimmed by 4 bases and the J gene end by 7 bases; junction bases not matched to a gene: 4. Germline lookup yields CDR1 SGHTA and CDR2 FQGNSA. This CDR3 is built from 15 residues.

The chain uses TRBV27 and TRBJ1-1, with a weak D call TRBD1 (6 bases). Trimming shortened V by 5 bases and J by 3 bases, and 13 bases separated the two germline ends. CDR3 length equals 14 residues. The germline V gene encodes CDR1 MNHEY and CDR2 SMNVEV (reference sequence). The CDR3 is CASSLRGRDTEAFF. CDR3 DNA sequence: TGTGCCAGCAGTCTCAGGGGCCGGGACACTGAAGCTTTCTTT.

The chain joins TRBV6-2 or TRBV6-3 to TRBJ2-3, with D possibly TRBD1 on 5 matching bases. Germline V lookup: CDR1 MNHEY, CDR2 SVGEGT. V was cut by 6 bases and J by 1 base, with 8 bases left in between. The CDR3 sequence is 13 residues long. CDR3 DNA: TGTGCCAGCAGCCAGACAGGCACAGATACGCAGTATTTT. It specifies CASSQTGTDTQYF.

The V gene is TRBV10-3, the J gene TRBJ2-1, with TRBD2 matching 13 bases. This CDR3 is built from 15 residues. Per the germline V gene, CDR1 is ENHRY and CDR2 is SYGVKD. V shed 4 bases, J shed 9 bases, and the junction held 6 bases outside the gene matches. The CDR3 reads CAISGGLAGDGEQFF. In DNA form, the CDR3 reads TGTGCCATCAGTGGCGGACTAGCGGGAGATGGTGAGCAGTTCTTC.

The V call is TRBV4-3, the J call TRBJ2-3; TRBD2 matches at 11 bases. Germline V CDR1 and CDR2: LGHNA, YSLEER. The CDR3 has 17 residues. Trimming at V came to 8 bases and at J to 4 bases, leaving 14 bases not matched to a gene. The CDR3, as DNA: TGCGCCAGCCGCCGCGATATAGCGGGAGGGACCGCAGATACGCAGTATTTT. Its protein product is CASRRDIAGGTADTQYF.